This entry lists 29 T cell receptor beta chains sequenced from one sample in a study of patients and donors after allogeneic stem cell transplantation. One entry per CDR3 protein results from TCRdb running MiXCR on the RT-PCR reads. This sample has roughly 180,000 distinct CDR3 sequences; about 40% occur once, and the top ten carry about 35%. The sample consisted of blood, either unsorted or a sorted T cell fraction (not recorded which). The receptor set was obtained from a human donor who was either an allogeneic HSCT recipient or a stem cell or donor lymphocyte infusion donor (not recorded which). It is not recorded whose cells these are; they may come from a transplant donor.

The chain links TRBV4-3 to TRBJ1-5; D may be TRBD1 (5 bases). From germline, CDR1 is LGHNA and CDR2 YSLEER. The CDR3 consists of 15 residues. Trimming removed 0 bases at V and 5 bases at J, with 11 bases between. This CDR3 is CASSQDWQGYQPQHF. CDR3 sequence (DNA): TGCGCCAGCAGCCAAGATTGGCAGGGATATCAGCCCCAGCATTTT.

V and J are TRBV27 and TRBJ1-4, with D unresolved. V lost 7 bases, J lost 2 bases, and 17 bases lay in between. The CDR3 runs 16 residues. Germline CDR1 reads MNHEY; CDR2 reads SMNVEV (reference sequence). In nucleotides, the CDR3 is TGTGCCAGCAACTCCGACGGGGTGGCGACTAATGAAAAACTGTTTTTT. This encodes CASNSDGVATNEKLFF.

The chain couples TRBV5-1 to TRBJ2-2; unclear D gene. V was trimmed by 2 bases and J by 0 bases, leaving 8 bases between them. Germline values: CDR1 SGHRS, CDR2 YFSETQ. The length of the CDR3 is 15 residues. The CDR3 DNA sequence: TGCGCCAGCAGCTTCGGCAAAGCGAACACCGGGGAGCTGTTTTTT. Protein product: CASSFGKANTGELFF.

V gene TRBV9 combines with J gene TRBJ2-7; D might be TRBD2 (5 bases). Germline V gene data show CDR1 as SGDLS and CDR2 as YYNGEE. Trimming stripped 0 bases from V and 0 bases from J, with 13 bases between. The CDR3 consists of 16 residues. CDR3 loop: CASSVGLSGTSYEQYF. CDR3 in DNA: TGTGCCAGCAGCGTAGGCTTGTCGGGAACCTCCTACGAGCAGTACTTC.

This clonotype has just a few counts. The gene calls are TRBV7-9 and TRBJ2-5, with D uncertain. This CDR3 region has 13 residues. Germline values: CDR1 SEHNR, CDR2 FQNEAQ (reference sequence). V lost 0 bases, J lost 5 bases, and 7 bases lay in between. CDR3 nucleotides: TGTGCCAGCAGCTTAGCAGGACGGGAGACCCAGTACTTC. The encoded protein is CASSLAGRETQYF.

The V and J genes are TRBV5-8 and TRBJ2-2; no clear D. CDR1 is SGHTS and CDR2 is YDEGEE in the germline V gene. CDR3 length: 14 residues. Trimming took off 1 base at V and 3 bases at J, with 7 bases between the two ends. The CDR3 reads CASSLYVDTGELFF. The CDR3 DNA follows: TGTGCCAGCAGCTTGTATGTGGACACCGGGGAGCTGTTTTTT.

The V and J genes are TRBV12-3 or TRBV12-4 and TRBJ2-3; possibly TRBD2 for D (5 bases). The CDR3 is made up of 15 amino acids. Trimming took 5 bases from V and 0 from J, leaving 12 bases between them. The CDR3 protein is CASSPLLESTDTQYF. CDR3 nucleotides: TGTGCCAGCAGTCCGCTACTAGAGAGCACAGATACGCAGTATTTT.

V gene TRBV20-1 combines with J gene TRBJ1-2, with a possible D match to TRBD1 (5 bases). Between the trimmed V and J ends, which lost 6 bases and 2 bases, there was a span of 13 bases. The CDR3 extends over 13 amino acids. Germline V gene sequence: CDR1 DFQATT, CDR2 SNEGSKA (reference sequence). Here the CDR3 DNA reads TGCAGTGCCGAGGACACTAACAACTATGGCTACACCTTC. It specifies CSAEDTNNYGYTF.

This chain uses TRBV27 with TRBJ1-6; possible D gene TRBD1, 5 bases. Germline-derived CDR1 and CDR2 are MNHEY and SMNVEV (reference sequence). The CDR3 length is 19 residues. V gave up 2 bases and J gave up 0 bases, with 17 bases separating them. This chain's CDR3 is CASSLRGEIIGSYNSPLHF. The CDR3 DNA sequence: TGTGCCAGCAGTTTACGGGGGGAGATTATCGGCTCCTATAATTCACCCCTCCACTTT.

Here the CDR3 reads CASSQQGYTEAFF. CDR3 sequence (DNA): TGCGCCAGCAGCCAACAGGGTTACACTGAAGCTTTCTTT. V and J are TRBV4-3 and TRBJ1-1; D is possibly TRBD1 (5 bases). V lost 2 bases and J lost 3, with 7 bases in between. The CDR3 length is 13 residues. The germline V gene encodes CDR1 LGHNA and CDR2 YSLEER.

This clonotype was detected once. The chain links TRBV18 to TRBJ2-2, with 7 bases lining up with TRBD1. Germline V CDR1 and CDR2: KGHSH, LQKENI. The CDR3 spans 16 residues. The J segment lost 2 bases and the V segment lost 2 bases, leaving 5 bases of the junction unmatched. The CDR3 reads CASSPVGTANTGELFF. The CDR3 DNA follows: TGTGCCAGCTCACCAGTTGGGACAGCTAACACCGGGGAGCTGTTTTTT.

The chain combines TRBV6-5 with TRBJ2-3, with no clear D. CDR1 and CDR2 (germline): MNHEY, SVGAGI. The CDR3 covers 13 residues. V shed 8 bases and J shed 6 bases, with 15 bases lying between them. This chain's CDR3 is CASWDDEDDTQYF. The CDR3 DNA is TGTGCCAGCTGGGATGACGAGGACGATACGCAGTATTTT.

V and J are TRBV7-2 and TRBJ1-1; no definite D call. The CDR3 is made up of 13 amino acids. Per germline, CDR1 SGHTA and CDR2 FQGNSA. V was shortened by 1 base and J by 5 bases, with 8 bases between the two germline ends. DNA for the CDR3: TGTGCCAGCAGCTTAGGGATATGGACTGAAGCTTTCTTT. Protein: CASSLGIWTEAFF.

This clonotype has only a few counts. The gene calls are TRBV29-1 and TRBJ2-7; D uncertain. V gave up 2 bases and J gave up 4 bases, with 6 bases separating them. The CDR3 runs to 11 residues. Germline assignment: CDR1 SQVTM and CDR2 ANQGSEA. The CDR3 region is CSVEKDYEQYF. The CDR3 DNA is TGCAGCGTTGAAAAGGATTACGAGCAGTACTTC.

The V and J genes are TRBV6-6 and TRBJ2-5; 7 nucleotides match TRBD1. CDR1 and CDR2 (germline): MNHNY, SVGAGI (reference sequence). The CDR3 runs to 15 residues. V dropped 3 bases and J dropped 2; count of bases not matched to a gene: 6. This CDR3 reads CASSYGNRGQETQYF. The DNA for the CDR3 is TGTGCCAGCAGTTATGGGAACAGGGGACAAGAGACCCAGTACTTC.

The chain couples TRBV3-1 to TRBJ2-5, with 7 bases that match TRBD2. This CDR3 spans 14 amino acids. The V gene end was trimmed by 4 bases and the J gene end by 1 base; junction bases not matched to a gene: 3. Germline V gene lookup returns CDR1 LGHDT and CDR2 YNNKEL (reference sequence). CDR3 coding DNA: TGTGCCAGCAGCCGAGCGGGACTCCAAGAGACCCAGTACTTC. This sequence encodes CASSRAGLQETQYF.

The chain employs TRBV10-3 and TRBJ2-7; D gene unclear. This CDR3 contains 13 residues. Germline loops: CDR1 ENHRY, CDR2 SYGVKD. Trimming cost V 0 bases and J 6 bases, with 9 bases left between them. In DNA, the CDR3 is TGTGCCATCAGTGAGTCCGGGCCCCTCGAGCAGTACTTC. This codes for CAISESGPLEQYF.

The CDR3 bases are TGTGCCAGCAGTGAGACCTCTTCACGGGGTTCGGGCGAGCAGTACTTC. Translating it yields CASSETSSRGSGEQYF. V is TRBV2 and J is TRBJ2-7; possibly TRBD2 for D (5 bases). Germline loops: CDR1 SNHLY, CDR2 FYNNEI. CDR3 size: 16 residues. Trimming took off 3 bases at V and 6 bases at J, with 21 bases between the two ends.

V and J are TRBV6-5 and TRBJ2-1, with TRBD2 matching 13 bases. This CDR3 is 15 amino acids long. V dropped 3 bases and J dropped 7; count of bases not matched to a gene: 3. The germline V gene has CDR1 MNHEY and CDR2 SVGAGI. The CDR3 DNA is TGTGCCAGCAGTTATGGACTAGCGGGAGCTAATGAGCAGTTCTTC. Protein product: CASSYGLAGANEQFF.

This chain links TRBV6-2 or TRBV6-3 with TRBJ2-1, with 7 bases aligning to TRBD2. The CDR3 is 18 amino acids. V was clipped by 4 bases and J by 6 bases; unmatched bases: 18. Germline CDR1 is MNHEY and CDR2 is SVGEGT. The chain's CDR3 is CASSSFPMSGNRGNEQFF. The CDR3 region has the DNA TGTGCCAGCAGTTCTTTCCCCATGAGCGGGAATCGGGGCAATGAGCAGTTCTTC.

This clonotype was detected only once. The V call is TRBV6-5, the J call TRBJ1-1; D not certain. Germline CDR1 reads MNHEY; CDR2 reads SVGAGI. The CDR3 is made up of 15 amino acids. Trimming shortened V by 0 bases and J by 1 base, and 9 bases separated the two germline ends. The CDR3 bases are TGTGCCAGCAGTTACTCGATACGGGGGAACACTGAAGCTTTCTTT. This sequence encodes CASSYSIRGNTEAFF.

The chain combines TRBV7-9 with TRBJ2-7, with TRBD2 matching 12 bases. V gave up 3 bases and J gave up 4 bases; unmatched junction bases: 16. CDR3 length: 19 residues. CDR1 is SEHNR and CDR2 is FQNEAQ in the germline V gene (reference sequence). The CDR3 reads CASSFMIRTSGTFNYEQYF. The CDR3 DNA sequence: TGTGCCAGCAGCTTTATGATTAGGACTAGCGGGACGTTTAATTACGAGCAGTACTTC.

This clonotype was observed a few times. The rearrangement uses TRBV4-3 and TRBJ1-3; no reliable D call. Trimming left V 0 bases short and J 0 bases short, with 9 bases between. Looked up from germline, CDR1 is LGHNA and CDR2 is YSLEER. This CDR3 spans 16 amino acids. This CDR3 reads CASSQDERPSGNTIYF. DNA of the CDR3: TGCGCCAGCAGCCAAGATGAAAGACCCTCTGGAAACACCATATATTTT.

The chain has TRBV12-3 or TRBV12-4 and TRBJ2-5; D not resolved. This CDR3 contains 13 residues. Trimming removed 2 bases at V and 5 bases at J, with 9 bases between. The CDR3 coding sequence is TGTGCCAGCAGTTTACGACCGAGGGAGACCCAGTACTTC. Translation gives CASSLRPRETQYF.

This clonotype came up a few times. The V gene is TRBV6-6, the J gene TRBJ2-2; TRBD1 matches at 7 bases. The germline CDR1 and CDR2 sequences are MNHNY and SVGAGI (reference sequence). The CDR3 runs 15 residues. V was pared by 2 bases and J by 3 bases, with 3 bases of the junction left unmatched. CDR3 DNA sequence: TGTGCCAGCAGTTACCCCGACAGGGACACCGGGGAGCTGTTTTTT. It specifies CASSYPDRDTGELFF.

This clonotype was seen a handful of times. This chain connects TRBV12-3 or TRBV12-4 to TRBJ1-1, with no clear D. Trimming cost V 1 base and J 1 base, with 7 bases left between them. The CDR3 consists of 14 residues. The CDR3 is CASSLVPRNTEAFF. DNA for the CDR3: TGTGCCAGCAGTTTAGTCCCGAGGAACACTGAAGCTTTCTTT.

The chain carries TRBV7-2 and TRBJ1-1, with D unresolved. This CDR3 is built from 14 residues. Trimming left V 4 bases short and J 1 base short, with 10 bases between. The germline CDR1 and CDR2 sequences are SGHTA and FQGNSA. The chain's CDR3 is CASSSDEGNTEAFF. The CDR3 DNA sequence: TGTGCCAGCAGCTCCGACGAGGGGAACACTGAAGCTTTCTTT.

The V call is TRBV6-2 or TRBV6-3, the J call TRBJ2-1; D might be TRBD1 or TRBD2, each matching 6 bases. Germline V lookup: CDR1 MNHEY, CDR2 SVGEGT. Trimming removed 6 bases from V and 5 bases from J, with 11 bases in between. CDR3 size: 13 residues. The CDR3 sequence is CASRRGVDNEQFF. CDR3 DNA: TGTGCCAGCAGAAGGGGGGTTGACAATGAGCAGTTCTTC.

This clonotype showed up just a few times. This chain uses TRBV29-1 with TRBJ1-1; 7 nucleotides agree with TRBD1. V dropped 4 bases and J dropped 4; count of bases not matched to a gene: 9. Germline V gene data show CDR1 as SQVTM and CDR2 as ANQGSEA. This CDR3 has 14 amino acids. As DNA, the CDR3 is TGCAGCGTTGGAAACAGGGGCTGGGGCACTGAAGCTTTCTTT. Protein product: CSVGNRGWGTEAFF. The full variable domain, in which reference TRBV29-1 and TRBJ1-1 provide the parts outside the CDR3, is SAVISQKPSRDICQRGTSLTIQCQVDSQVTMMFWYRQQPGQSLTLIATANQGSEATYESGFVIDKFPISRPNLTFSTLTVSNMSPEDSSIYLCSVGNRGWGTEAFFGQGTRLTVV.